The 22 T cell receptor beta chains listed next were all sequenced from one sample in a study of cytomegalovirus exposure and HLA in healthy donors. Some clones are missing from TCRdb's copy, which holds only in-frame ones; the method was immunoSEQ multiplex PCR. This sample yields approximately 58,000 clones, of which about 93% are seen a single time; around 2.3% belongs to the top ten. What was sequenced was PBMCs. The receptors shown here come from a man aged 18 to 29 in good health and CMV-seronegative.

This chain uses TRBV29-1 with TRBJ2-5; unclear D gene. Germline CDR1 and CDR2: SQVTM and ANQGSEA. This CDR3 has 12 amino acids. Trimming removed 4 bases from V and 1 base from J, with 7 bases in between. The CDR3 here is CSVVGSQETQYF. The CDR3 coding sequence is TGCAGCGTTGTTGGCAGCCAAGAGACCCAGTACTTC.

CDR3 nucleotide sequence: TGTGCCAGCAGGAGGGGAAGGGGACTTCCCCTAGAGCAGTTCTTC. Its translation: CASRRGRGLPLEQFF. V gene TRBV6-5 combines with J gene TRBJ2-1; D possibly corresponds to TRBD2 (6 bases). Trimming left V 6 bases short and J 10 bases short, with 22 bases between. CDR3 length: 15 residues. Per germline, CDR1 MNHEY and CDR2 SVGAGI.

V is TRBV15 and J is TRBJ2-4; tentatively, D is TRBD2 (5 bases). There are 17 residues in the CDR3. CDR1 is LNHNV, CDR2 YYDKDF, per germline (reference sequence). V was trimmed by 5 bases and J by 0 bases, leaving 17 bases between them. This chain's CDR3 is CATSRPLSGLAKNIQYF. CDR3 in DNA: TGTGCCACCAGCCGCCCGCTATCCGGACTAGCCAAAAACATTCAGTACTTC. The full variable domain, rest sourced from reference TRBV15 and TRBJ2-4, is DAMVIQNPRYQVTQFGKPVTLSCSQTLNHNVMYWYQQKSSQAPKLLFHYYDKDFNNEADTPDNFQSRRPNTSFCFLDIRSPGLGDTAMYLCATSRPLSGLAKNIQYFGAGTRLSVL.

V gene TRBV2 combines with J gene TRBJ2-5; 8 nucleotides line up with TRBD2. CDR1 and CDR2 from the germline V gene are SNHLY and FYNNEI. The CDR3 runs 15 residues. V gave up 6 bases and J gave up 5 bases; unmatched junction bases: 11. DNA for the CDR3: TGTGCCAGCAGCACTCTTAGCGGGAATGGGGAGACCCAGTACTTC. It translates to CASSTLSGNGETQYF. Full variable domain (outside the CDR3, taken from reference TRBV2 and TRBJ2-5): EPEVTQTPSHQVTQMGQEVILRCVPISNHLYFYWYRQILGQKVEFLVSFYNNEISEKSEIFDDQFSVERPDGSNFTLKIRSTKLEDSAMYFCASSTLSGNGETQYFGPGTRLLVL.

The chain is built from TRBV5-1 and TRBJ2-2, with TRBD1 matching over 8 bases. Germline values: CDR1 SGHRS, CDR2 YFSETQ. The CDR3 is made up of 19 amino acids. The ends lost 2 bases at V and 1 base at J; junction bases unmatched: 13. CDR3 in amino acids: CASSLHSGQVLKNTGELFF. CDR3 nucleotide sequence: TGCGCCAGCAGCTTACACTCGGGACAGGTCTTAAAGAACACCGGGGAGCTGTTTTTT. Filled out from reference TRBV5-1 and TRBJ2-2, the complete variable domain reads KAGVTQTPRYLIKTRGQQVTLSCSPISGHRSVSWYQQTPGQGLQFLFEYFSETQRNKGNFPGRFSGRQFSNSRSEMNVSTLELGDSALYLCASSLHSGQVLKNTGELFFGEGSRLTVL.

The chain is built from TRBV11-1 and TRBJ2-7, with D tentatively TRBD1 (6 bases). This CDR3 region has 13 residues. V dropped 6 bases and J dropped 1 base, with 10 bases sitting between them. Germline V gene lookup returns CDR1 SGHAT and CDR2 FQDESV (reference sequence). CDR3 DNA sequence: TGTGCCAGCAGAAAACAGGGTTCCTACGAGCAGTACTTC. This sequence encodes CASRKQGSYEQYF.

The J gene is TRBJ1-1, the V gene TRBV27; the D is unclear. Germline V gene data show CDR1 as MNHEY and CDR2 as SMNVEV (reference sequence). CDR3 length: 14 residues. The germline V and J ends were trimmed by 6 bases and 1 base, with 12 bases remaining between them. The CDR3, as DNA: TGTGCCAGCAGACGACTGGCTTCGAACACTGAAGCTTTCTTT. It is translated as CASRRLASNTEAFF.

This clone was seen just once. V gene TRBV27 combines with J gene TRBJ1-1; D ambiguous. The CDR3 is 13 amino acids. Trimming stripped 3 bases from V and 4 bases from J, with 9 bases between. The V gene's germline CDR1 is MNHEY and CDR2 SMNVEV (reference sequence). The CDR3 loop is CASSLRGSTEAFF. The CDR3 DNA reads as TGTGCCAGCAGTTTGCGAGGATCCACTGAAGCTTTCTTT.

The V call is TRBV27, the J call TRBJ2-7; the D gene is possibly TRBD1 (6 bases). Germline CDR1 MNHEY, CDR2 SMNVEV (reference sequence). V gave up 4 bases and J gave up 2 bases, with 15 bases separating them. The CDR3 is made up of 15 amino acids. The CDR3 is CASSSLGTTAYEQYF. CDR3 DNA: TGTGCCAGCAGTTCCCTTGGGACAACCGCCTACGAGCAGTACTTC.

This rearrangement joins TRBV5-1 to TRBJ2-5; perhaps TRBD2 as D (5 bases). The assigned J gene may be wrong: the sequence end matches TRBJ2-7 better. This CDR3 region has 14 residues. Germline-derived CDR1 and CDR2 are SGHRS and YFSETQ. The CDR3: CASSVEPGTYEQYF. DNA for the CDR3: TGCGCCAGCAGCGTGGAACCGGGAACCTACGAGCAGTACTTC.

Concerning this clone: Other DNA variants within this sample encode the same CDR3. CDR3 loop: CASSQSGWVPGYEQYF. CDR3 coding DNA: TGTGCCAGCAGTCAGAGCGGTTGGGTCCCTGGATACGAGCAGTACTTC. This chain connects TRBV27 to TRBJ2-7; a possible D gene is TRBD2 (5 bases). This CDR3 comprises 16 residues. Germline CDR1 MNHEY, CDR2 SMNVEV (reference sequence). V dropped 5 bases and J dropped 4 bases, with 21 bases sitting between them.

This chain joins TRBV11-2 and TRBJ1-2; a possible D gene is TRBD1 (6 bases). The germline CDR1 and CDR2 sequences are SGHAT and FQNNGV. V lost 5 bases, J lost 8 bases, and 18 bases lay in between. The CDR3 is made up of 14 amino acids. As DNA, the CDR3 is TGTGCCAGCAGCCAAGGACAGTCACTTGGGGGCTACACCTTC. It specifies CASSQGQSLGGYTF.

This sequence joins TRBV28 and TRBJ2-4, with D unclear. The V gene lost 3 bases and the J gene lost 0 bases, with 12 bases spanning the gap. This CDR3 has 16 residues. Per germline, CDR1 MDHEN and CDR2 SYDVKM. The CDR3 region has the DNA TGTGCCAGCAGTTTGGTTGGTGAGCTAGCCAAAAACATTCAGTACTTC. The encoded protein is CASSLVGELAKNIQYF.

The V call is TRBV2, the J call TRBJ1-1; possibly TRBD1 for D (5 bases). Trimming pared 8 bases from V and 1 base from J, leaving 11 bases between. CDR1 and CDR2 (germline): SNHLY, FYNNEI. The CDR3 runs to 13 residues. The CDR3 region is CASDPDRNTEAFF. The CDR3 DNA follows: TGTGCCAGCGACCCTGACAGGAACACTGAAGCTTTCTTT.

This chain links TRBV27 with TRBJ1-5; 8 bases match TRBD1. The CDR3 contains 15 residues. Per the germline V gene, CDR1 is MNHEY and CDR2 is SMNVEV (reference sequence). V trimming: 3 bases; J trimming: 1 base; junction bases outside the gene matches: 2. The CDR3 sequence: CASSLQGASNQPQHF. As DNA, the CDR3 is TGTGCCAGCAGTTTGCAGGGGGCGAGCAATCAGCCCCAGCATTTT.

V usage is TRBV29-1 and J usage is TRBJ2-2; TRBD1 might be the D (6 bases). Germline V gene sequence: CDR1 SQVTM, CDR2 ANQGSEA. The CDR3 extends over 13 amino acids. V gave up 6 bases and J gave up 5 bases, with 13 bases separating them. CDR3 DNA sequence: TGCAGCGTGGGCGTACAGGGTACCGGGGAGCTGTTTTTT. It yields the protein CSVGVQGTGELFF.

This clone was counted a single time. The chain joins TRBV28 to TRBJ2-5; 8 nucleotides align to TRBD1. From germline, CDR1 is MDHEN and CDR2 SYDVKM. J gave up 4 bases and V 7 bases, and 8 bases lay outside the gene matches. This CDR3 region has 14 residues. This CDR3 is CASNRQGRGETQYF. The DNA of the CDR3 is TGTGCCAGCAACAGACAGGGGCGGGGAGAGACCCAGTACTTC.

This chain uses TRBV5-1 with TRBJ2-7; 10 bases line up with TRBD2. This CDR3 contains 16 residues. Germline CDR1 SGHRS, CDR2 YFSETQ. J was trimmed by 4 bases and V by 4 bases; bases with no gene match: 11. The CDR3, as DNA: TGCGCCAGCAGCCCGGACCCGGGACTAGCGCAATACGAGCAGTACTTC. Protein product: CASSPDPGLAQYEQYF.

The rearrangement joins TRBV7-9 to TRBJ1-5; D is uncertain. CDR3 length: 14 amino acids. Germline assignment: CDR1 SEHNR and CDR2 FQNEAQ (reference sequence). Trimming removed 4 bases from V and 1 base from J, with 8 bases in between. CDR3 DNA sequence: TGTGCCAGCAGCTCATTGGGCAGCAATCAGCCCCAGCATTTT. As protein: CASSSLGSNQPQHF.

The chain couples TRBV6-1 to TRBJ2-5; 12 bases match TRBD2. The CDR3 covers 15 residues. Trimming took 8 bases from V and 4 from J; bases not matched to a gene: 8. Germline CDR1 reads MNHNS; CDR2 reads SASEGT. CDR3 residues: CASLPSGRAVETQYF. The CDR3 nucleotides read TGTGCCAGCCTCCCTAGCGGGAGGGCCGTAGAGACCCAGTACTTC.

The CDR3 reads CASSEYKGGKAQYF. CDR3 sequence (DNA): TGTGCCAGCAGTGAATATAAGGGGGGGAAGGCGCAGTATTTT. The rearrangement links TRBV25-1 to TRBJ2-3; maybe TRBD2 (7 bases). The CDR3 is made up of 14 amino acids. Trimming shortened V by 0 bases and J by 10 bases, and 14 bases separated the two germline ends. The germline CDR1 and CDR2 sequences are MGHDK and SYGVNS.

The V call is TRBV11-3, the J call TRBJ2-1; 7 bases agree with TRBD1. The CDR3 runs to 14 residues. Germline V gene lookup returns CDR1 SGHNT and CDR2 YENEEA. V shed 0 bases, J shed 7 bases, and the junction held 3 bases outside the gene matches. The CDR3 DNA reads TGTGCCAGCAGCTTAGAAGGGGACAGAAATGAGCAGTTCTTC. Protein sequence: CASSLEGDRNEQFF.